The 18 T cell receptor beta chains reported below all come from one sample, sequenced in a study of T cells in tuberculosis. Cells were sorted from thawed PBMC rested overnight and stained with GMM-loaded CD1B tetramer, viability dye and anti-CD3. The CD1B tetramers carried C32 glucose monomycolate purified from Rhodococcus equi. Here immunoSEQ multiplex PCR was the method, and the copy in TCRdb shows in-frame clones only, minus some. The profile covers approximately 60,000 clones, with 81% appearing a single time and 9.5% to 15% taken by the ten largest. The sample was CD1b-GMM tetramer-negative cells sorted from PBMCs. The receptors derive from an adult woman with latent tuberculosis.

This chain links TRBV10-3 with TRBJ1-2, with D possibly matching TRBD1 (6 bases). There are 12 residues in the CDR3. Germline CDR1 and CDR2: ENHRY and SYGVKD. V was trimmed by 6 bases and J by 8 bases, leaving 13 bases between them. As DNA, the CDR3 is TGTGCCATCAGGGAAGGACAGAACGGCTACACCTTC. Translating gives CAIREGQNGYTF.

This clone was seen only a few times. CDR3 sequence reads: CASSLQGGLDNQPQHF. For the CDR3, the DNA is TGTGCCAGCAGCTTACAGGGGGGCCTAGACAATCAGCCCCAGCATTTT. The V gene is TRBV5-5, the J gene TRBJ1-5; 8 nucleotides line up with TRBD1. Germline V gene data show CDR1 as SGHKS and CDR2 as YYEKEE (reference sequence). The CDR3 is 16 amino acids. Trimming at V came to 2 bases and at J to 3 bases, leaving 7 bases not matched to a gene. Supplemented by reference TRBV5-5 and TRBJ1-5, the full variable domain reads DAGVTQSPTHLIKTRGQQVTLRCSPISGHKSVSWYQQVLGQGPQFIFQYYEKEERGRGNFPDRFSARQFPNYSSELNVNALLLGDSALYLCASSLQGGLDNQPQHFGDGTRLSIL.

The chain recombines TRBV28 with TRBJ2-5, with D maybe TRBD1 (6 bases). Gene TRBJ2-7 matches the end of the DNA better, so the J call may be wrong. Germline loops: CDR1 MDHEN, CDR2 SYDVKM. The CDR3 covers 14 residues. The CDR3, as DNA: TGTGCCAGCAGTCTCGGGACACGGCTATACGAGCAGTACTTC. It codes for CASSLGTRLYEQYF.

The chain carries TRBV18 and TRBJ2-7; TRBD2 agrees at 12 bases. Losses at the gene ends were 6 bases for V and 6 bases for J; bases not matched to a gene: 6. Per germline, CDR1 KGHSH and CDR2 LQKENI. The CDR3 length is 14 residues. The chain's CDR3 is CASSSTSGSPEQYF. The CDR3 DNA reads TGTGCCAGCTCCTCGACTAGCGGGAGCCCCGAGCAGTACTTC.

The chain couples TRBV6-1 to TRBJ1-5; TRBD1 is a possible D gene (5 bases). CDR3 length: 14 residues. V was pared by 5 bases and J by 3 bases, with 11 bases between. From germline, CDR1 is MNHNS and CDR2 SASEGT. The chain's CDR3 is CASSQQELNQPQHF. CDR3 sequence (DNA): TGTGCCAGCAGTCAACAGGAACTCAATCAGCCCCAGCATTTT.

J is TRBJ1-4 and V is TRBV7-9; 7 positions agree with TRBD1. CDR1 is SEHNR, CDR2 FQNEAQ, per germline (reference sequence). This CDR3 has 15 amino acids. V was clipped by 0 bases and J by 5 bases; unmatched bases: 3. The CDR3 sequence is CASSLATDRNEKLFF. CDR3 DNA: TGTGCCAGCAGCTTAGCGACGGACAGGAATGAAAAACTGTTTTTT.

The chain links TRBV7-9 to TRBJ1-3; 7 nucleotides agree with TRBD1. This CDR3 comprises 14 residues. Per germline, CDR1 SEHNR and CDR2 FQNEAQ (reference sequence). With 1 base clipped from V and 8 bases from J, the junction kept 5 bases outside the gene matches. CDR3 in amino acids: CASSLEGAGDTIYF. The DNA of the CDR3 is TGTGCCAGCAGCTTAGAGGGGGCAGGCGACACCATATATTTT.

This clone has a handful of counts. Other DNA sequences within the sample encode an identical CDR3. The rearrangement joins TRBV19 to TRBJ1-6, with TRBD1 matching over 9 bases. Germline loops: CDR1 LNHDA, CDR2 SQIVND (reference sequence). This CDR3 is 14 amino acids long. The V and J ends lost 4 bases and 13 bases, in that order; junction bases with no gene match: 8. This CDR3 is CASSTGTGNSPLHF. The CDR3 region has the DNA TGTGCCAGTAGTACCGGGACAGGGAACTCCCCCCTCCACTTT. Based on the CDR3 plus reference TRBV19 and TRBJ1-6, the full variable domain is DGGITQSPKYLFRKEGQNVTLSCEQNLNHDAMYWYRQDPGQGLRLIYYSQIVNDFQKGDIAEGYSVSREKKESFPLTVTSAQKNPTAFYLCASSTGTGNSPLHFGNGTRLTVT.

This clone was seen only a few times. The chain joins TRBV4-2 to TRBJ2-5; 11 bases line up with TRBD2. Germline CDR1 is LGHNA and CDR2 is YNFKEQ. With 4 bases clipped from V and 1 base from J, the junction kept 11 bases outside the gene matches. This CDR3 region has 18 residues. The CDR3 reads CASSPSGSGGALQETQYF. The CDR3 bases are TGTGCCAGCAGCCCCTCGGGTAGCGGGGGGGCCCTCCAAGAGACCCAGTACTTC.

The chain joins TRBV11-2 to TRBJ2-1, with no clear D. The CDR3 has 13 amino acids. CDR1 is SGHAT and CDR2 is FQNNGV in the germline V gene. V was trimmed by 4 bases and J by 4 bases, leaving 8 bases between them. CDR3 coding DNA: TGTGCCAGCAGCTCGGAGATATACAATGAGCAGTTCTTC. Its translation: CASSSEIYNEQFF.

The chain has TRBV18 and TRBJ2-2; possibly TRBD1 for D (6 bases). Germline V gives CDR1 KGHSH, CDR2 LQKENI. Trimming took off 3 bases at V and 7 bases at J, with 9 bases between the two ends. This CDR3 is built from 13 residues. CDR3 coding DNA: TGTGCCAGCTCACCGTGGACAGACGGGGAGCTGTTTTTT. Protein: CASSPWTDGELFF.

The chain combines TRBV4-3 with TRBJ1-2, with 8 positions matching TRBD1. CDR3 length: 15 residues. Germline CDR1 reads LGHNA; CDR2 reads YSLEER. V dropped 1 base and J dropped 4; count of bases not matched to a gene: 5. CDR3 in amino acids: CASSQGQGASYGYTF. CDR3 sequence (DNA): TGCGCCAGCAGCCAAGGGCAGGGGGCGTCCTATGGCTACACCTTC.

J is TRBJ1-1 and V is TRBV28; possibly TRBD1 for D (5 bases). V gave up 3 bases and J gave up 0 bases, with 8 bases separating them. The CDR3 covers 14 residues. Germline loops: CDR1 MDHEN, CDR2 SYDVKM. The CDR3 spells CASSLGGMNTEAFF. CDR3 in DNA: TGTGCCAGCAGTTTGGGGGGGATGAACACTGAAGCTTTCTTT.

This clone occurred a few times. The rearrangement joins TRBV30 to TRBJ1-2; 9 nucleotides line up with TRBD1. Trimming took 2 bases from V and 8 from J; bases not matched to a gene: 6. The CDR3 runs 13 residues. Germline V gene data show CDR1 as GTSNPN and CDR2 as SVGIG (reference sequence). The CDR3 region is CAWSKDRGWGYTF. The CDR3 DNA reads TGTGCCTGGAGTAAGGACAGGGGATGGGGCTACACCTTC.

The chain joins TRBV19 to TRBJ2-2; 8 bases are shared with TRBD2. The germline CDR1 and CDR2 sequences are LNHDA and SQIVND (reference sequence). The CDR3 contains 15 residues. J was trimmed by 4 bases and V by 5 bases; bases with no gene match: 6. This chain's CDR3 is CASSAGLAATGELFF. Written as DNA, the CDR3 is TGTGCCAGTAGTGCCGGACTAGCCGCCACCGGGGAGCTGTTTTTT.

This chain connects TRBV28 to TRBJ2-7, with 7 bases lining up with TRBD2. Trimming cost V 7 bases and J 3 bases; bases outside gene matches: 9. Germline V CDR1 and CDR2: MDHEN, SYDVKM. There are 14 residues in the CDR3. The CDR3: CASTSTGGIYEQYF. The CDR3 DNA follows: TGTGCCAGCACTTCCACCGGGGGGATCTACGAGCAGTACTTC.

The gene calls are TRBV19 and TRBJ2-4; possible D gene TRBD2, 7 bases. Trimming left V 3 bases short and J 2 bases short, with 14 bases between. From germline, CDR1 is LNHDA and CDR2 SQIVND (reference sequence). The CDR3 runs 16 residues. CDR3 bases: TGTGCCAGTAGTATTTTGTCGGGGGGCACCAAAAACATTCAGTACTTC. This codes for CASSILSGGTKNIQYF.

V usage is TRBV19 and J usage is TRBJ2-7; perhaps TRBD2 as D (6 bases). The ends were cut back, 1 base at V and 1 base at J, with 17 bases in the middle. The CDR3 runs to 17 residues. In germline, CDR1 is LNHDA, CDR2 SQIVND (reference sequence). The CDR3 sequence is CASSIGPAGPSSYEQYF. The CDR3 nucleotides read TGTGCCAGTAGTATAGGGCCGGCGGGGCCCTCGTCCTACGAGCAGTACTTC.